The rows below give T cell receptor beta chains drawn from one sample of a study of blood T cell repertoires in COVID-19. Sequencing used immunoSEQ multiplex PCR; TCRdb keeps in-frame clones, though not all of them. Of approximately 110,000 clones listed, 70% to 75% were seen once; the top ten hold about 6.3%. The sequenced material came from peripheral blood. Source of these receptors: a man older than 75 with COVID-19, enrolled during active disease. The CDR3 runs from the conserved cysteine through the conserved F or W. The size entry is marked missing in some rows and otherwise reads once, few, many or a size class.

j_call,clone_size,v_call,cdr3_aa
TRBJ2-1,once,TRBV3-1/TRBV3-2,CASSQGHEQFF
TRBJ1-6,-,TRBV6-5,CASTLQGSGSPLHF
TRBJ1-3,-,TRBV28,CASSAIGQGVLSGNTIYF
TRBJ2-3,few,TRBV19,CASSILPTDTQYF
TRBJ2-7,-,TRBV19,CASSEDRGYYEQYF
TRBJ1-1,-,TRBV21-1,CASKVRGTEAFF
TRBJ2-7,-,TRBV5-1,CASSLNVAGKYEQYF
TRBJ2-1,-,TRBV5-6,CASSPDRGSNEQFF
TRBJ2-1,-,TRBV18,CASSPDRSSYNEQFF
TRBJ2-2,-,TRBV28,CASSPDTNTGELFF
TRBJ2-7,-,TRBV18,CASSPGESYEQYF
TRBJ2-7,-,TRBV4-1,CASSQENRENEQYF
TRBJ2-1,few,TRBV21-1,CASRPDLASGKSYNEQFF
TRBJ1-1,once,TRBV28,CASREGANTEAFF
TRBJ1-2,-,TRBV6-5,CASNPTGGRYGYTF
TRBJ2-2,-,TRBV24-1,CATSEAGTGYTGELFF
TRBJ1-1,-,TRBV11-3,CASSLDRSEAFF
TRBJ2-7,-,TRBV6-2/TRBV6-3,CASSPGTGWSGSYEQYF
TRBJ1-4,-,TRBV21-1,CASSKPSPTGGSNEKLFF
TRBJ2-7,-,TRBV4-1,CASSPGGLAGGSSYEQYF
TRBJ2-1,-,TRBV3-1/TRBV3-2,CASSGTTSGRYNEQFF
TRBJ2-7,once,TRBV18,CASSPVREGYEQYF
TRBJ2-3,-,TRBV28,CATYHSSTDTQYF
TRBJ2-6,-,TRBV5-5,CASIQNVGANVLTF
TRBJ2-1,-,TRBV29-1,CSVGDNPGDEQFF
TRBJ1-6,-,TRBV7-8,CASSSSTGGDSPLHF
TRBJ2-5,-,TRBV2,CASSEGGGETQYF
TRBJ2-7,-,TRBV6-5,CASRAGGHEQYF
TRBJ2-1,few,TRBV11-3,CASSFTGASSYNEQFF
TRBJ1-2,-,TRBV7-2,CASSPDRDYGYTF
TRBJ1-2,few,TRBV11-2,CASSQPTGTGGFYGYTF
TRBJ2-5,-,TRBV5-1,CASSLLSGEETQYF
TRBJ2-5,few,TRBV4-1,CASSQVIAGWKTQYF
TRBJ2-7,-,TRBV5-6,CASSFGTAYYEQYF
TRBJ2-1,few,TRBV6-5,CASSYLGQGLRNEQFF
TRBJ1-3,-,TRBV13,CASSLGAAGNTIYF
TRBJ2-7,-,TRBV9,CASSVSPISLTYEQYF
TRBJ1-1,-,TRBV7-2,CASSLYSTGQTEAFF
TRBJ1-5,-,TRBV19,CASERGPGQPQHF
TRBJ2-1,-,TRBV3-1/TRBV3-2,CASSQEGTRGQFF
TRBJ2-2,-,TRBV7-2,CASSQLAGTGELFF
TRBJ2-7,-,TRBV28,CASEVPASYEQYF
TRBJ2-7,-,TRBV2,CASSEALRDEQYF
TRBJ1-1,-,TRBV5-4,CASSLGAGLPNTEAFF
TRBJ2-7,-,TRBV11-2,CASRPSGSLYEQYF
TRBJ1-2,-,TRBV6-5,CASIPRGGGYTF
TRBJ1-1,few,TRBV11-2,CASSLGDRGFLEAFF
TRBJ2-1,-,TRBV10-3,CAISGQGDNNEQFF
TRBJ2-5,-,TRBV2,CASSESLAVQETQYF
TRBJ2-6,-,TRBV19,CASYDLAGANVLTF
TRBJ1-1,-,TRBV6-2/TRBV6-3,CASSWGMNTEAFF